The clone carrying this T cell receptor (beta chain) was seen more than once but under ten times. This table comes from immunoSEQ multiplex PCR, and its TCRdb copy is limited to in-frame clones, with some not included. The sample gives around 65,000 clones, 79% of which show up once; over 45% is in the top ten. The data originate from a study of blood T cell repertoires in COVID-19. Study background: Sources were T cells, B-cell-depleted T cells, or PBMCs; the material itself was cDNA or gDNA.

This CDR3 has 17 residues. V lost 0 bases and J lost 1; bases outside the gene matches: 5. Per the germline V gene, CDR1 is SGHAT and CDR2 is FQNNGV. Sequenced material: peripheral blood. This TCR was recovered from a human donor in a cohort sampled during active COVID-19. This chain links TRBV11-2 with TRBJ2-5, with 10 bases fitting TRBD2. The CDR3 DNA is TGTGCCAGCAGCTTAGATGGGGTAGCGGGGGGCCAAGAGACCCAGTACTTC. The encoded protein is CASSLDGVAGGQETQYF.